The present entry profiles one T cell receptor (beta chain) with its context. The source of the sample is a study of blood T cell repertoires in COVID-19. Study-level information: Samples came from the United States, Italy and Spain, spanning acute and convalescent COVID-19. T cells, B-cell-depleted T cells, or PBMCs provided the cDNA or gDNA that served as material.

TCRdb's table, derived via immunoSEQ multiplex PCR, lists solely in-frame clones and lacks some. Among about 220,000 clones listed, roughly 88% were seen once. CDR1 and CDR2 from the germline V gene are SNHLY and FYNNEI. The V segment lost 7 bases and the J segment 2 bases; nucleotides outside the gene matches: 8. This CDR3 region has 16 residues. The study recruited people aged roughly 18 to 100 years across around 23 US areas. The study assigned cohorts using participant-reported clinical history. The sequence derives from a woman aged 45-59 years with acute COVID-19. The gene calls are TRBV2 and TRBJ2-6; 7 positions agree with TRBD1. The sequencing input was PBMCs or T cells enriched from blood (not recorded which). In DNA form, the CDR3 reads TGTGCCAGCACGCCGGAAGACAGGGCTGGGGCCAACGTCCTGACTTTC. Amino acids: CASTPEDRAGANVLTF.